The source of this T cell receptor (beta chain) is a study of control samples from healthy donors and cancer patients. This clone has a single count. This specimen includes other DNA sequences encoding the same CDR3. Clones were read by immunoSEQ multiplex PCR, and TCRdb kept only the in-frame ones, dropping some. The sample carries 90,000 to 100,000 clones, about four fifths recorded once. Trimming left V 1 base short and J 1 base short, with 7 bases between. This CDR3 comprises 14 residues. Germline CDR1 and CDR2: LGHDT and YNNKEL (reference sequence). This sequence joins TRBV3-1 (or the pseudogene TRBV3-2) and TRBJ1-1; D remains ambiguous. What was sequenced was blood. This receptor was identified in a man in his 60s in good health. CDR3 in amino acids: CASSQVGGNTEAFF. The CDR3, as DNA: TGTGCCAGCAGCCAAGTCGGAGGGAACACTGAAGCTTTCTTT.